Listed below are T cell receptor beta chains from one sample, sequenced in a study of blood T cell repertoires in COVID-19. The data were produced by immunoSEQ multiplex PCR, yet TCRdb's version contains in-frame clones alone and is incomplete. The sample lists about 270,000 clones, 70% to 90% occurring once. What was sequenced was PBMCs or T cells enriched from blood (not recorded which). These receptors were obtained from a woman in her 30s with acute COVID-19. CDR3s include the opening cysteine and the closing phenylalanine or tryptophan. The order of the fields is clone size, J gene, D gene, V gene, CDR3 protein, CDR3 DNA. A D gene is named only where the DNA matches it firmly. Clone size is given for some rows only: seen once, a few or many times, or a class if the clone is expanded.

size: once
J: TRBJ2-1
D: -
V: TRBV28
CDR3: CASIEGQSSYNEQFF
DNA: TGTGCCAGCATCGAGGGCCAATCCTCCTACAATGAGCAGTTCTTC

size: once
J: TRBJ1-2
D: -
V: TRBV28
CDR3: CASSFGYGYTF
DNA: TGTGCCAGCAGTTTCGGGTATGGCTACACCTTC

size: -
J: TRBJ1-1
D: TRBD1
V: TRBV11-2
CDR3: CASSRQGTEAFF
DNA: TGTGCCAGCAGCCGACAGGGAACTGAAGCTTTCTTT

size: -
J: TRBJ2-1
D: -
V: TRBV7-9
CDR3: CASSWEDEQFF
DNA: TGTGCCAGCAGCTGGGAGGATGAGCAGTTCTTC

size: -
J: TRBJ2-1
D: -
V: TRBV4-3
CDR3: CASSQDLATVYNEQFF
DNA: TGCGCCAGCAGCCAAGACTTAGCGACCGTTTACAATGAGCAGTTCTTC

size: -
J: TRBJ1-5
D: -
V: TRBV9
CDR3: CASAAGDGGSNQPQHF
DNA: TGTGCCAGCGCTGCAGGGGATGGCGGAAGCAATCAGCCCCAGCATTTT

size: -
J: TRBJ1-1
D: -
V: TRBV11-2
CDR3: CASSLDSGTEAFF
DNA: TGTGCCAGCAGCTTAGATTCAGGCACTGAAGCTTTCTTT

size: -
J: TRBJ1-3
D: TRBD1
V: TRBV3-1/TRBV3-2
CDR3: CASTAKDRGSGNTIYF
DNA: TGTGCCAGCACCGCAAAGGACAGGGGCTCTGGAAACACCATATATTTT

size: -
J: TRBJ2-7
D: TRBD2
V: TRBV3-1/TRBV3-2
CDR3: CASSKGLDHSYEQYF
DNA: TGTGCCAGCAGCAAAGGACTAGACCACTCCTACGAGCAGTACTTC

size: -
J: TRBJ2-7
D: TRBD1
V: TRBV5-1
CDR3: CASSPVGGPGNAYEQYF
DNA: TGCGCCAGCAGCCCCGTAGGGGGCCCAGGTAACGCCTACGAGCAGTACTTC

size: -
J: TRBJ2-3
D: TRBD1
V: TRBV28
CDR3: CASTETGLADTQYF
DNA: TGTGCCAGCACCGAGACAGGGTTGGCAGATACGCAGTATTTT

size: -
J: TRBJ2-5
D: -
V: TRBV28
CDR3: CASSSIFGSGVGETQYF
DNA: TGTGCCAGCAGTTCAATATTCGGGTCAGGGGTAGGCGAGACCCAGTACTTC

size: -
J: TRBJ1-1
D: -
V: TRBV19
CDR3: CASSVSGENTEAFF
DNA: TGTGCCAGTAGCGTGTCAGGGGAGAACACTGAAGCTTTCTTT

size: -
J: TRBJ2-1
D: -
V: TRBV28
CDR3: CASRQENEQFF
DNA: TGTGCCAGCAGACAGGAAAATGAGCAGTTCTTC

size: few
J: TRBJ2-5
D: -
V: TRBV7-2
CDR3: CASSLNPEFGETQYF
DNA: TGTGCCAGCAGCCTGAATCCGGAGTTCGGAGAGACCCAGTACTTC

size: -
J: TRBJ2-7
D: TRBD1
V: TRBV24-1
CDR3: CATSDGTGLYEQYF
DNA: TGTGCCACCAGTGATGGGACAGGGCTATACGAGCAGTACTTC

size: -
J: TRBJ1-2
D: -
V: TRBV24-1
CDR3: CATSWGKVSGNYGYTF
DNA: TGTGCCACCAGTTGGGGAAAGGTATCGGGAAACTATGGCTACACCTTC

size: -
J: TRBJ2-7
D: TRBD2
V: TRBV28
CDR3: CASSSPGTSETYEQYF
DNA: TGTGCCAGCAGTTCGCCGGGGACTAGCGAGACCTACGAGCAGTACTTC

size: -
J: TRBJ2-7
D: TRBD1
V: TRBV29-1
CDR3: CSVGDRSSYEQYF
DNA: TGCAGCGTTGGGGACAGGAGCTCCTACGAGCAGTACTTC

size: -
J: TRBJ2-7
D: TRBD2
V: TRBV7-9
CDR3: CASSISGDEQYF
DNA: TGTGCCAGCAGTATAAGCGGGGACGAGCAGTACTTC

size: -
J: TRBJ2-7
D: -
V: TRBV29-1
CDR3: CSVEGRSYEQYF
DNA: TGCAGCGTTGAAGGGAGGTCCTACGAGCAGTACTTC

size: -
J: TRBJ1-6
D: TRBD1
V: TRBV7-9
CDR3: CASSLLAGGDGSPLHF
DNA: TGTGCCAGCAGCTTACTGGCAGGGGGCGACGGTTCACCCCTCCACTTT

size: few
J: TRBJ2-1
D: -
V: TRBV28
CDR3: CASSYGVGEQFF
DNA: TGTGCCAGCAGTTACGGGGTGGGTGAGCAGTTCTTC

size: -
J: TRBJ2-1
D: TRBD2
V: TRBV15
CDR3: CATSRETSGIWSYNEQFF
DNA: TGTGCCACCAGCAGAGAGACTAGCGGGATTTGGTCCTACAATGAGCAGTTCTTC

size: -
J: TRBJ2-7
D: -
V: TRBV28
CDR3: CASSLAGGHSSYEQYF
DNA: TGTGCCAGCAGTTTAGCTGGAGGCCACAGCTCCTACGAGCAGTACTTC

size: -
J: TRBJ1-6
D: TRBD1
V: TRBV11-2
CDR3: CASSLVQGGDNSPLHF
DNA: TGTGCCAGCAGCTTAGTACAGGGGGGTGATAATTCACCCCTCCACTTT

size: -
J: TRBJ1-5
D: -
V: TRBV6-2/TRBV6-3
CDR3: CASSPRTAGPQHF
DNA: TGTGCCAGCAGTCCCCGGACAGCTGGGCCCCAGCATTTT

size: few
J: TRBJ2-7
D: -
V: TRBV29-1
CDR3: CSVEPSGAYEQYF
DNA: TGCAGCGTTGAACCCTCCGGGGCCTACGAGCAGTACTTC

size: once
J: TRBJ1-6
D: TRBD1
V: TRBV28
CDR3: CASTAFGQGYNSPLHF
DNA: TGTGCCAGCACCGCTTTCGGACAGGGGTATAATTCACCCCTCCACTTT

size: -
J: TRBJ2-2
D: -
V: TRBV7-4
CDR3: CASISGTSGAGELFF
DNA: TGTGCCAGCATCAGCGGGACATCGGGAGCCGGGGAGCTGTTTTTT